This record covers a single TCR beta chain. Its antigen remains unknown. This sample stems from a study of T cell responses to AZD1222 COVID-19 vaccine. Findings and caveats of the study: Among AZD1222 vaccinees, only five to seven were seropositive at baseline.

Libraries were prepared by immunoSEQ multiplex PCR; TCRdb keeps only in-frame clonotypes and omits some of them. The data contain around 130,000 clones, roughly nine tenths of them singletons. J was trimmed by 4 bases and V by 4 bases; bases with no gene match: 11. Germline V CDR1 and CDR2: KGHDR, SFDVKD. This CDR3 is 17 amino acids long. This chain links TRBV24-1 with TRBJ2-7, with TRBD1 matching over 11 bases. This material consisted of peripheral blood, taken 28 days after the second AZD1222 dose. The clonotype originates from an adult who received the AZD1222 COVID-19 vaccine. CDR3 sequence reads: CATSDSPGQGDGYEQYF. Here the CDR3 DNA reads TGTGCCACCAGTGACTCGCCGGGACAGGGGGACGGGTACGAGCAGTACTTC.